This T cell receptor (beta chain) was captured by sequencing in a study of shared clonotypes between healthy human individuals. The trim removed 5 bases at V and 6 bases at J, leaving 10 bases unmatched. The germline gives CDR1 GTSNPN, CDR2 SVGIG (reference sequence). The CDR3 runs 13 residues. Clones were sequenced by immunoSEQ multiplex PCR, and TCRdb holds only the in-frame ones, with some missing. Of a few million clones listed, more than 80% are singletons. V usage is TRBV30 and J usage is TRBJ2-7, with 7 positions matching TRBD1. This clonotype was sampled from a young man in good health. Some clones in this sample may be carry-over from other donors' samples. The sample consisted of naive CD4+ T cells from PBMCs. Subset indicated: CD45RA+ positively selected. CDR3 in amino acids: CAWDPDRAREQYF. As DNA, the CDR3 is TGTGCCTGGGATCCCGACAGGGCCCGCGAGCAGTACTTC.